The T cell receptor (beta chain) described here comes from a study of T cells in Graves' hyperthyroidism and ophthalmopathy. Germline loops: CDR1 MNHNS, CDR2 SASEGT. Trimming shortened V by 1 base and J by 5 bases, and 12 bases separated the two germline ends. The CDR3 has 14 amino acids. This clonotype was picked up many times. Using RNA transcripts as the source, TCR beta CDR3 regions were amplified. The TCR CDR3 was amplified in a first-round RT-PCR using the HTBI primer set. MiXCR was run by TCRdb on the multiplex PCR reads, yielding one entry per CDR3 protein. The sample consists of approximately 150,000 distinct CDR3 sequences, around 8.9% of them appearing once.

The chain is built from TRBV6-1 and TRBJ2-7, with D perhaps matching TRBD1 or TRBD2 (6 bases each). The sequenced sample was blood. This receptor was identified in a woman aged 18 to 35 with Graves' hyperthyroidism that later progressed to Graves' ophthalmopathy. Written as DNA, the CDR3 is TGTGCCAGCAGTGAAGGGGGGGCGGTCGACGAGCAGTACTTC. It is translated as CASSEGGAVDEQYF.